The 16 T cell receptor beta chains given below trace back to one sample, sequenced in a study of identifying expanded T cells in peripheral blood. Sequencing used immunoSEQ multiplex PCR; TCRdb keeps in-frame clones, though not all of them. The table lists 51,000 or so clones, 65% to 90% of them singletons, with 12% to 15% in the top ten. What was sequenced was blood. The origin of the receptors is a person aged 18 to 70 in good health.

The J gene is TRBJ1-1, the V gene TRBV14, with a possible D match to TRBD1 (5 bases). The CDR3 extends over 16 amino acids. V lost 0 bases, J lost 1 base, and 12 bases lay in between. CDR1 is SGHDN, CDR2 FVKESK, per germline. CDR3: CASSQDPWGRNTEAFF. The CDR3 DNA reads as TGTGCCAGCAGCCAAGATCCCTGGGGACGGAACACTGAAGCTTTCTTT. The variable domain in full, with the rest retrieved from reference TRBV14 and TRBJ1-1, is EAGVTQFPSHSVIEKGQTVTLRCDPISGHDNLYWYRRVMGKEIKFLLHFVKESKQDESGMPNNRFLAERTGGTYSTLKVQPAELEDSGVYFCASSQDPWGRNTEAFFGQGTRLTVV.

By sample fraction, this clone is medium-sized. As DNA, the CDR3 is TGTGCCAGCAGCTTAGGACAGGGGAAGAAGACTGGGGCCAACGTCCTGACTTTC. Translation gives CASSLGQGKKTGANVLTF. This chain joins TRBV7-9 and TRBJ2-6, with TRBD1 identical over 8 bases. There are 18 residues in the CDR3. The ends lost 1 base at V and 2 bases at J; junction bases unmatched: 7. CDR1 and CDR2 from the germline V gene are SEHNR and FQNEAQ (reference sequence).

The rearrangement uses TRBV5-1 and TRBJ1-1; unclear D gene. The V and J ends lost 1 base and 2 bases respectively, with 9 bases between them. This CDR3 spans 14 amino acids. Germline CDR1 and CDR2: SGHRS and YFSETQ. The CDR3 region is CASSLTQLNTEAFF. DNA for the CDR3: TGCGCCAGCAGCTTGACACAGCTTAACACTGAAGCTTTCTTT.

CDR3 protein: CASRGTGENSPLHF. DNA of the CDR3: TGTGCCAGCAGAGGTACAGGGGAAAATTCACCCCTCCACTTT. The chain carries TRBV6-5 and TRBJ1-6, with TRBD1 matching over 7 bases. Trimming at V came to 6 bases and at J to 7 bases, leaving 6 bases not matched to a gene. The CDR3 contains 14 residues. In germline, CDR1 is MNHEY, CDR2 SVGAGI.

The CDR3 loop is CASSLIRDPGTEETQYF. CDR3 nucleotide sequence: TGTGCCAGCAGTCTCATCCGCGATCCCGGGACAGAAGAGACCCAGTACTTC. The chain has TRBV5-6 and TRBJ2-5; 7 positions match TRBD1. The length of the CDR3 is 17 residues. V lost 5 bases and J lost 3; bases outside the gene matches: 16. Germline V gene data show CDR1 as SGHDT and CDR2 as YYEEEE.

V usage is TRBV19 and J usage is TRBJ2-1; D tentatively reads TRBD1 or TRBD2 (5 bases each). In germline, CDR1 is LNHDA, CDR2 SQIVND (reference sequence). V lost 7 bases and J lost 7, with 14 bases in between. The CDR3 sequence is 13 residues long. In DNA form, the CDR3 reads TGTGCCAGTACGGGAAAGGGGAGAAATGAGCAGTTCTTC. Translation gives CASTGKGRNEQFF.

This CDR3 is CASSSQNKAQETQYF. DNA of the CDR3: TGTGCCAGCAGCTCTCAGAACAAAGCCCAAGAGACCCAGTACTTC. J is TRBJ2-5 and V is TRBV5-5; D unclear. Per the germline V gene, CDR1 is SGHKS and CDR2 is YYEKEE (reference sequence). Trimming left V 3 bases short and J 1 base short, with 13 bases between. The CDR3 has 15 amino acids. Complete variable domain (other parts from reference TRBV5-5 and TRBJ2-5): DAGVTQSPTHLIKTRGQQVTLRCSPISGHKSVSWYQQVLGQGPQFIFQYYEKEERGRGNFPDRFSARQFPNYSSELNVNALLLGDSALYLCASSSQNKAQETQYFGPGTRLLVL.

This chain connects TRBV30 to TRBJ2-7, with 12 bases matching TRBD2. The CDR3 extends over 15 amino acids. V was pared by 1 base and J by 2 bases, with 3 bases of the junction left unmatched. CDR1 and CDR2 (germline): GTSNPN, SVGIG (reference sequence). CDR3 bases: TGTGCCTGGAGTGGTGCTAGCGGGAGGGCCTACGAGCAGTACTTC. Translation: CAWSGASGRAYEQYF.

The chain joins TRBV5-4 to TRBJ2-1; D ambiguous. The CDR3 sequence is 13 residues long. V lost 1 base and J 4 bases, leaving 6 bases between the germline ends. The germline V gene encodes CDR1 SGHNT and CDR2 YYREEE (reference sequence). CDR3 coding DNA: TGTGCCAGCAGCTTGCCACAGTACAATGAGCAGTTCTTC. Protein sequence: CASSLPQYNEQFF.

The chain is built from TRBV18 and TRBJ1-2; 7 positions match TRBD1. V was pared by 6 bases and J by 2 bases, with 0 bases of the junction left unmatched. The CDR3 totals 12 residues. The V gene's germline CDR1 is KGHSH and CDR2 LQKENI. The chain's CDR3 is CASSGQNYGYTF. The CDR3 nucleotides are TGTGCCAGCTCGGGACAGAACTATGGCTACACCTTC.

CDR3: CASSLVFDRVVTDTQYF. The CDR3 nucleotides read TGCGCCAGCAGCTTGGTCTTCGACAGGGTTGTCACAGATACGCAGTATTTT. The rearrangement links TRBV5-1 to TRBJ2-3; 7 bases map to TRBD1. Germline CDR1 SGHRS, CDR2 YFSETQ. The J segment lost 2 bases and the V segment lost 0 bases, leaving 9 bases of the junction unmatched. CDR3 size: 17 residues.

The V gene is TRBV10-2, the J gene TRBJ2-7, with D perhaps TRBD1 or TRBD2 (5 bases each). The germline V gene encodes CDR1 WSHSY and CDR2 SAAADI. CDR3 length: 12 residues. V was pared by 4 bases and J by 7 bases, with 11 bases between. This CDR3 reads CASSAVGEEQYF. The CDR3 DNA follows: TGCGCCAGCAGTGCCGTAGGGGAGGAGCAGTACTTC.

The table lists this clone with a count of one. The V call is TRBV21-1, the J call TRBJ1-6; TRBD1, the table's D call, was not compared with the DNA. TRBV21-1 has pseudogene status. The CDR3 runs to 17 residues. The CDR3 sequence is CASSKWAGGEKNSPLHF. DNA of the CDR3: TGTGCCAGCAGCAAATGGGCAGGGGGCGAGAAGAATTCACCCCTCCACTTT.

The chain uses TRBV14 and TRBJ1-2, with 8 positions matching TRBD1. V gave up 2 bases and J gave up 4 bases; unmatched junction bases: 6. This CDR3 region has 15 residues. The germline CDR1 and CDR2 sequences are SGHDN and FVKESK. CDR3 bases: TGTGCCAGCAGCCAACAGGGGGCAATCCCCTATGGCTACACCTTC. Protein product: CASSQQGAIPYGYTF.

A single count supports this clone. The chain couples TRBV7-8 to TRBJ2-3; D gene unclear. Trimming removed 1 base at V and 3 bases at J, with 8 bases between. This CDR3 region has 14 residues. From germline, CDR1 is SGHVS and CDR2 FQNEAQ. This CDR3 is CASSLEPFTDTQYF. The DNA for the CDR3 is TGTGCCAGCAGCTTAGAACCTTTTACAGATACGCAGTATTTT.

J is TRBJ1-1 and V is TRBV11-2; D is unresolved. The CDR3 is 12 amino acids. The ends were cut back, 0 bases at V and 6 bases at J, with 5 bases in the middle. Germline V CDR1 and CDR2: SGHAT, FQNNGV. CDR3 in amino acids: CASSLDYAEAFF. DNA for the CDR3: TGTGCCAGCAGCTTAGATTACGCTGAAGCTTTCTTT.